The 30 T cell receptor beta chains below come from one sample, sequenced in a study of early T cells in non-severe SARS-CoV-2 infection. TCRdb used MiXCR to reprocess the 5' RACE reads, holding one entry per CDR3 protein. There are about 80,000 distinct CDR3 sequences in the sample; about 5% occur only once, and around 7.5% lies in the top ten. Source: whole blood, taken at baseline. The source of these receptors is an adult who was a healthcare worker with PCR-confirmed SARS-CoV-2 infection or an uninfected control (not recorded which).

This clonotype was observed at least ten times. The chain carries TRBV20-1 and TRBJ2-7; TRBD2 agrees at 10 bases. The CDR3 is made up of 14 amino acids. Germline assignment: CDR1 DFQATT and CDR2 SNEGSKA (reference sequence). Trimming at V came to 6 bases and at J to 0 bases, leaving 5 bases not matched to a gene. CDR3 amino acids: CSAPLAGTSYEQYF. Written as DNA, the CDR3 is TGCAGTGCCCCACTAGCGGGAACCTCCTACGAGCAGTACTTC.

This clonotype was recorded many times. This chain links TRBV7-6 with TRBJ2-5; D is unclear. Deletions cut 3 bases from V and 4 bases from J, with 9 bases between. The CDR3 loop spans 13 amino acids. Germline assignment: CDR1 SGHVS and CDR2 FNYEAQ. CDR3 loop: CASSLVLGETQYF. CDR3 nucleotide sequence: TGTGCCAGCAGCTTGGTTCTAGGAGAGACCCAGTACTTC.

This clonotype was seen many times. The J gene is TRBJ2-3, the V gene TRBV14; either TRBD1 or TRBD2 may fit D (5 bases each). The CDR3 sequence is 15 residues long. The germline V gene encodes CDR1 SGHDN and CDR2 FVKESK. With 4 bases removed from V and 6 bases from J, the gap between germline ends came to 17 bases. The CDR3, as DNA: TGTGCCAGCAGCCGCCGGGACCGGACGTGGGATACGCAGTATTTT. Amino acids: CASSRRDRTWDTQYF.

The V gene is TRBV5-4, the J gene TRBJ2-3, with TRBD2 matching 8 bases. The CDR3 totals 15 residues. Germline CDR1 and CDR2: SGHNT and YYREEE (reference sequence). Trimming cost V 5 bases and J 2 bases; bases outside gene matches: 7. CDR3 region: CASSSLAGPTDTQYF. CDR3 in DNA: TGTGCCAGCAGTTCTTTAGCGGGGCCCACAGATACGCAGTATTTT. Together with reference TRBV5-4 and TRBJ2-3, the CDR3 gives the full variable domain: ETGVTQSPTHLIKTRGQQVTLRCSSQSGHNTVSWYQQALGQGPQFIFQYYREEENGRGNFPPRFSGLQFPNYSSELNVNALELDDSALYLCASSSLAGPTDTQYFGPGTRLTVL.

This clonotype has a count of ten or more. The V call is TRBV29-1, the J call TRBJ2-7; 12 bases line up with TRBD2. The germline V gene encodes CDR1 SQVTM and CDR2 ANQGSEA. The trim removed 6 bases at V and 5 bases at J, leaving 11 bases unmatched. This CDR3 region has 15 residues. CDR3: CSVRGTSGRPNEQYF. DNA of the CDR3: TGCAGCGTGCGTGGTACTAGCGGGAGGCCGAACGAGCAGTACTTC.

In this sample, this clonotype turned up many times. This chain connects TRBV25-1 to TRBJ1-6; TRBD1 matches 12 bases. Germline values: CDR1 MGHDK, CDR2 SYGVNS. This CDR3 contains 15 residues. The V and J ends lost 6 bases and 10 bases, in that order; junction bases with no gene match: 7. The CDR3 region is CASRGDRGRRSPLHF. For the CDR3, the DNA is TGTGCCAGCAGGGGGGACAGGGGGCGTAGGTCACCCCTCCACTTT.

This clonotype was seen at least ten times. The chain has TRBV19 and TRBJ2-7; 9 nucleotides line up with TRBD1. The J segment lost 3 bases and the V segment lost 10 bases, leaving 1 base of the junction unmatched. Germline assignment: CDR1 LNHDA and CDR2 SQIVND (reference sequence). There are 11 residues in the CDR3. The chain's CDR3 is CATGQGYEQYF. The CDR3 DNA reads TGTGCCACGGGACAGGGCTACGAGCAGTACTTC. Full variable domain (outside the CDR3, taken from reference TRBV19 and TRBJ2-7): DGGITQSPKYLFRKEGQNVTLSCEQNLNHDAMYWYRQDPGQGLRLIYYSQIVNDFQKGDIAEGYSVSREKKESFPLTVTSAQKNPTAFYLCATGQGYEQYFGPGTRLTVT.

This clonotype has more than one count but fewer than ten. The V call is TRBV20-1, the J call TRBJ2-5, with 10 bases that match TRBD2. Germline V lookup: CDR1 DFQATT, CDR2 SNEGSKA (reference sequence). The CDR3 runs 14 residues. V lost 5 bases and J lost 2; bases outside the gene matches: 5. CDR3 region: CSALRTSGQETQYF. The CDR3, as DNA: TGCAGTGCTCTAAGGACTAGCGGACAAGAGACCCAGTACTTC.

This clonotype was found a few times. The rearrangement links TRBV6-1 to TRBJ2-5, with TRBD1 matching over 7 bases. The germline V gene has CDR1 MNHNS and CDR2 SASEGT. The CDR3 totals 16 residues. J gave up 0 bases and V 6 bases, and 10 bases lay outside the gene matches. Here the CDR3 reads CASRAPRGLYQETQYF. The CDR3 DNA sequence: TGTGCCAGCAGAGCCCCGAGGGGGCTCTACCAAGAGACCCAGTACTTC.

This clonotype was seen at least ten times. The rearrangement uses TRBV11-2 and TRBJ2-5; D is undetermined. V was pared by 6 bases and J by 4 bases, with 6 bases between. The CDR3 is 11 residues long. CDR1 and CDR2 from the germline V gene are SGHAT and FQNNGV. Here the CDR3 reads CASSLGETQYF. The DNA of the CDR3 is TGTGCCAGCAGTTTGGGAGAGACCCAGTACTTC.

The table lists this clonotype with many counts. The chain joins TRBV3-1 to TRBJ1-2; D unclear. V was cut by 1 base and J by 2 bases, with 11 bases left in between. Germline V gene lookup returns CDR1 LGHDT and CDR2 YNNKEL (reference sequence). This CDR3 region has 15 residues. CDR3 protein: CASSQAGATNYGYTF. As DNA, the CDR3 is TGTGCCAGCAGCCAAGCGGGAGCCACCAACTATGGCTACACCTTC.

This clonotype was counted between two and nine times. J is TRBJ1-6 and V is TRBV6-2 or TRBV6-3; no firm D call. Germline CDR1 MNHEY, CDR2 SVGEGT. Trimming left V 7 bases short and J 5 bases short, with 12 bases between. CDR3 length: 14 amino acids. The DNA of the CDR3 is TGTGCCAGCACCAAACCTGGGGATAATTCACCCCTCCACTTT. Amino acid sequence: CASTKPGDNSPLHF.

The chain links TRBV7-9 to TRBJ1-2; D unresolved. Germline CDR1 SEHNR, CDR2 FQNEAQ (reference sequence). The CDR3 covers 14 residues. The V and J ends lost 4 bases and 2 bases respectively, with 11 bases between them. The CDR3 coding sequence is TGTGCCAGCAGCTCCCTTGGTTCCAACTATGGCTACACCTTC. Protein: CASSSLGSNYGYTF.

The CDR3 DNA reads TGTGCCAGCAGTCCCGGGACAGGGGATCGGGAGACCCAGTACTTC. Its protein is CASSPGTGDRETQYF. This chain links TRBV6-6 with TRBJ2-5, with 10 bases lining up with TRBD1. The CDR3 length is 15 residues. CDR1 is MNHNY, CDR2 SVGAGI, per germline (reference sequence). The J segment lost 5 bases and the V segment lost 5 bases, leaving 8 bases of the junction unmatched.

The chain employs TRBV28 and TRBJ1-1; tentative D call: TRBD1 (6 bases). The CDR3 sequence is 18 residues long. V was clipped by 8 bases and J by 0 bases, with 25 bases between them. Germline CDR1 reads MDHEN; CDR2 reads SYDVKM. CDR3 DNA sequence: TGTGCCAGCGGTACGTCAGGGGCGGTCCTAAACATGAACACTGAAGCTTTCTTT. Translation: CASGTSGAVLNMNTEAFF.

This chain connects TRBV19 to TRBJ1-2, with 10 positions matching TRBD1. CDR3 length: 14 amino acids. Germline trimming cut 6 bases from V and 1 base from J; bases unmatched to any gene: 2. CDR1 and CDR2 from the germline V gene are LNHDA and SQIVND (reference sequence). The CDR3 region is CASRGTGDNYGYTF. The CDR3 DNA sequence: TGTGCCAGTAGGGGGACAGGGGATAACTATGGCTACACCTTC.

The sample holds many counts of this clonotype. V gene TRBV11-2 combines with J gene TRBJ2-1, with unresolved D. CDR1 and CDR2 from the germline V gene are SGHAT and FQNNGV. Deletions cut 5 bases from V and 6 bases from J, with 11 bases between. The CDR3 loop spans 13 amino acids. The CDR3 protein is CASSAVLLNEQFF. As DNA, the CDR3 is TGTGCCAGCAGCGCGGTCCTCCTCAATGAGCAGTTCTTC.

This clonotype appeared a few times. This rearrangement joins TRBV2 to TRBJ1-1; D is uncertain. CDR3 size: 14 residues. Germline assignment: CDR1 SNHLY and CDR2 FYNNEI. Trimming cost V 7 bases and J 1 base, with 13 bases left between them. DNA for the CDR3: TGTGCCAGCAAGAGTAGGTCAGAGAACACTGAAGCTTTCTTT. Translation: CASKSRSENTEAFF.

This clonotype was counted many times. The chain is built from TRBV20-1 and TRBJ2-5, with 7 bases aligning to TRBD2. CDR1 and CDR2 from the germline V gene are DFQATT and SNEGSKA (reference sequence). The CDR3 covers 11 residues. CDR3 region: CVGTGGETQYF. The CDR3 bases are TGCGTCGGGACCGGGGGGGAGACCCAGTACTTC.

V and J are TRBV5-4 and TRBJ2-4, with D possibly TRBD1 on 5 matching bases. This CDR3 has 15 residues. Per germline, CDR1 SGHNT and CDR2 YYREEE (reference sequence). V lost 4 bases and J 0 bases, leaving 11 bases between the germline ends. The DNA of the CDR3 is TGTGCCAGCAGCCAGACAGTCCTAGCCAAAAACATTCAGTACTTC. It specifies CASSQTVLAKNIQYF.

V gene TRBV7-2 combines with J gene TRBJ1-5; TRBD1 matches 10 bases. The CDR3 runs 14 residues. With 6 bases clipped from V and 11 bases from J, the junction kept 10 bases outside the gene matches. The germline gives CDR1 SGHTA, CDR2 FQGNSA. The CDR3 bases are TGTGCCAGCAGTCCCTCGGACAGGGGGATAGCCCAGCATTTT. Its protein is CASSPSDRGIAQHF. The full variable domain, with the rest looked up from reference TRBV7-2 and TRBJ1-5, is GAGVSQSPSNKVTEKGKDVELRCDPISGHTALYWYRQSLGQGLEFLIYFQGNSAPDKSGLPSDRFSAERTGGSVSTLTIQRTQQEDSAVYLCASSPSDRGIAQHFGDGTRLSIL.

In this sample, this clonotype turned up many times. The chain employs TRBV4-2 and TRBJ2-3; D unclear. Between the trimmed V and J ends, which lost 2 bases and 1 base, there was a span of 1 base. CDR1 is LGHNA and CDR2 is YNFKEQ in the germline V gene. The CDR3 is 12 amino acids. CDR3 residues: CASSQRTDTQYF. CDR3 DNA sequence: TGTGCCAGCAGCCAACGCACAGATACGCAGTATTTT.

Only a few counts were recorded for this clonotype. J is TRBJ2-2 and V is TRBV2; no firm D call. The length of the CDR3 is 14 residues. The V end lost 10 bases, the J end lost 4 bases, and 16 bases lay between the germline ends. Per the germline V gene, CDR1 is SNHLY and CDR2 is FYNNEI. The CDR3 DNA sequence: TGTGCCACCCCGGCGACGTCGACCACCGGGGAGCTGTTTTTT. Protein: CATPATSTTGELFF.

This clonotype was recorded many times. V gene TRBV4-1 combines with J gene TRBJ2-5, with 15 positions matching TRBD2. There are 17 residues in the CDR3. Germline V gene data show CDR1 as MGHRA and CDR2 as YSYEKL. The V and J ends lost 3 bases and 5 bases, in that order; junction bases with no gene match: 7. This CDR3 is CASSQRTSGRALETQYF. The CDR3 bases are TGCGCCAGCAGCCAGAGGACTAGCGGGAGGGCCTTGGAGACCCAGTACTTC.

This clonotype was recorded a few times. The V and J genes are TRBV12-3 or TRBV12-4 and TRBJ2-6; D gene ambiguous. The germline V and J ends were trimmed by 1 base and 0 bases, with 4 bases remaining between them. There are 15 residues in the CDR3. DNA for the CDR3: TGTGCCAGCAGTTTAGGGATCTCTGGGGCCAACGTCCTGACTTTC. This encodes CASSLGISGANVLTF.

The V call is TRBV18, the J call TRBJ2-3; 9 nucleotides line up with TRBD2. CDR3 size: 17 residues. The germline gives CDR1 KGHSH, CDR2 LQKENI. After removal of 3 bases from V and 4 bases from J, the junction contained 11 bases not matched to a gene. This chain's CDR3 is CASSPQRIAGASDTQYF. The CDR3 nucleotides read TGTGCCAGCTCACCCCAGCGAATAGCGGGAGCCTCAGATACGCAGTATTTT.

This clonotype came up many times. Here the CDR3 DNA reads TGTGCCACCAGTGAGGAAACAGGGTCCCAGTACTTC. Translation gives CATSEETGSQYF. The rearrangement links TRBV24-1 to TRBJ2-5; D may be TRBD1 (6 bases). CDR1 is KGHDR, CDR2 SFDVKD, per germline. CDR3 length: 12 amino acids. Trimming stripped 4 bases from V and 9 bases from J, with 11 bases between.

This clonotype was counted many times. The V gene is TRBV12-3 or TRBV12-4, the J gene TRBJ1-2, with unresolved D. This CDR3 spans 16 amino acids. Trimming pared 6 bases from V and 3 bases from J, leaving 20 bases between. The CDR3 DNA is TGTGCCAGCAGCCGCGACGTGACACTAGCGGACTATGGCTACACCTTC. Translation: CASSRDVTLADYGYTF.

This clonotype showed up many times. This rearrangement joins TRBV29-1 to TRBJ2-1; 14 nucleotides match TRBD2. Per germline, CDR1 SQVTM and CDR2 ANQGSEA. The CDR3 is 15 residues long. The junction had 3 bases not matched to a gene; V was cut back by 4 bases and J by 4 bases. The CDR3 here is CSVGGLAGEYNEQFF. The CDR3 DNA follows: TGCAGCGTTGGGGGACTAGCGGGGGAGTACAATGAGCAGTTCTTC.

This clonotype was counted many times. CDR3: CATSDPSGNKGLVKQFF. The CDR3 DNA sequence: TGTGCCACCAGTGACCCTAGCGGGAATAAGGGTTTGGTTAAGCAGTTCTTC. The gene calls are TRBV24-1 and TRBJ2-1; the match to TRBD2 covers 9 bases. The trim removed 4 bases at V and 11 bases at J, leaving 17 bases unmatched. This CDR3 comprises 17 residues. In germline, CDR1 is KGHDR, CDR2 SFDVKD.